Below, 32 T cell receptor beta chains from the same sample are listed, as sequenced in a study of blood T cells in healthy people across ages. A sample-barcoded 5' primer and a J-beta primer mix were used in a second PCR of roughly 6 to 12 cycles. TCRdb reanalysed the 5' RACE reads using MiXCR and keeps one entry per CDR3 protein. The sample has approximately 1,700,000 distinct CDR3 sequences, around 42% seen once. Sequencing used blood. The origin of the receptors is a human donor in good health.

The chain couples TRBV5-6 to TRBJ2-1; the D is unclear. The CDR3 is 17 amino acids. The ends were cut back, 0 bases at V and 0 bases at J, with 13 bases in the middle. Germline loops: CDR1 SGHDT, CDR2 YYEEEE. The CDR3 loop reads CASSLASGFDSYNEQFF. For the CDR3, the DNA is TGTGCCAGCAGCTTGGCCTCGGGCTTCGACTCCTACAATGAGCAGTTCTTC. The complete variable domain, with remaining parts taken from reference TRBV5-6 and TRBJ2-1, reads DAGVTQSPTHLIKTRGQQVTLRCSPKSGHDTVSWYQQALGQGPQFIFQYYEEEERQRGNFPDRFSGHQFPNYSSELNVNALLLGDSALYLCASSLASGFDSYNEQFFGPGTRLTVL.

Of note for this clonotype: The germline gene is not matched at one end of the junction; a read error may be the cause. The genes are TRBV4-1 and TRBJ1-2, with D possibly TRBD1 on 6 matching bases. CDR3 length: 16 residues. The germline gives CDR1 MGHRA, CDR2 YSYEKL. The CDR3 region is CAGSQDYREVSYGYTF. CDR3 DNA: TGCGCCGGCAGCCAAGATTACAGGGAGGTTAGCTATGGCTACACCTTC.

V usage is TRBV11-2 and J usage is TRBJ2-1; 7 nucleotides match TRBD1. The V gene end was trimmed by 4 bases and the J gene end by 13 bases; junction bases not matched to a gene: 16. Germline CDR1 and CDR2: SGHAT and FQNNGV. This CDR3 comprises 15 residues. The CDR3 loop is CASSSLTGIGETQFF. The CDR3 DNA reads as TGTGCCAGCAGCTCCCTGACAGGGATTGGAGAGACCCAGTTCTTC.

In this sample, this clonotype turned up once. This may come from a read error, since a much larger clone is one base off. The chain carries TRBV29-1 and TRBJ2-5, with 7 bases fitting TRBD1. The DNA end is more similar to TRBJ2-1, so the J call may be wrong. The CDR3 has 13 amino acids. Germline V gene lookup returns CDR1 SQVTM and CDR2 ANQGSEA. CDR3 coding DNA: TGCAGCGTTGCGGGACAGCCACAAGAGACCCAGTTCTTC. This sequence encodes CSVAGQPQETQFF.

This clonotype was counted only a few times. This chain links TRBV4-2 with TRBJ1-2; the match to TRBD1 covers 7 bases. The CDR3 contains 16 residues. V was pared by 0 bases and J by 8 bases, with 12 bases of the junction left unmatched. CDR1 LGHNA and CDR2 YNFKEQ come from the germline V gene. The CDR3 reads CASSQDRGPRLGGYTF. CDR3 DNA: TGTGCCAGCAGCCAAGATAGGGGGCCCCGTTTGGGAGGCTACACCTTC.

The DNA of the CDR3 is TGTGCCAGCAGCCAGGGGCTAGCGGGGGCGATTTCCTACGAGCAGTACTTC. Translating gives CASSQGLAGAISYEQYF. V is TRBV5-4 and J is TRBJ2-7; 10 bases map to TRBD2. CDR1 and CDR2 (germline): SGHNT, YYREEE (reference sequence). Germline trimming cut 4 bases from V and 1 base from J; bases unmatched to any gene: 11. The CDR3 loop spans 17 amino acids.

This clonotype was seen more than once but under ten times. The junction and the germline gene differ at one end; a read error may be behind it. The chain links TRBV7-8 to TRBJ2-4; tentatively, D is TRBD1 (5 bases). TRBJ2-7 matches the DNA end more closely, so the J call is doubtful. This CDR3 region has 15 residues. CDR1 and CDR2 from the germline V gene are SGHVS and FQNEAQ. The CDR3 protein is CASSLAQGAFYEQYF. DNA of the CDR3: TGTGCCAGTAGCTTAGCCCAGGGTGCCTTTTACGAGCAGTACTTC.

The table lists this clonotype with many counts. This chain connects TRBV12-3 or TRBV12-4 to TRBJ2-3; 7 nucleotides agree with TRBD2. This CDR3 spans 14 amino acids. V trimming: 6 bases; J trimming: 2 bases; junction bases outside the gene matches: 5. The CDR3, as DNA: TGTGCCAGCAGCCGGGACTATTCCACAGATACGCAGTATTTT. It specifies CASSRDYSTDTQYF.

In its sample, this clonotype was seen a few times. V usage is TRBV4-1 and J usage is TRBJ1-2, with 7 bases identical to TRBD1. Germline V gene data show CDR1 as MGHRA and CDR2 as YSYEKL. This CDR3 has 15 amino acids. J lost 2 bases, V lost 5 bases, and 8 bases had no gene match. The DNA of the CDR3 is TGCGCCAGCAGCTCCCGACAGGGAGGGAACTATGGCTACACCTTC. As protein: CASSSRQGGNYGYTF.

As concerns this clonotype: The junction departs from germline at one end; a sequencing error may be responsible. The chain couples TRBV7-8 to TRBJ2-1; 10 nucleotides align to TRBD1. The CDR3 has 14 residues. Germline V lookup: CDR1 SGHVS, CDR2 FQNEAQ. The CDR3 is CASSAGQGVGERFF. The CDR3 DNA reads TGTGCCAGCAGCGCTGGACAGGGGGTTGGTGAGCGGTTCTTC.

The chain employs TRBV6-5 and TRBJ1-2; D possibly corresponds to TRBD1 (5 bases). Germline V gives CDR1 MNHEY, CDR2 SVGAGI. The V end was cut by 2 bases, the J end by 3 bases, with 13 bases between. The CDR3 length is 15 residues. The DNA for the CDR3 is TGTGCCAGCAGTTACGTTTTTCAGGGTGACTATGGCTACACCTTC. Translation: CASSYVFQGDYGYTF.

This clonotype was detected only a few times. The rearrangement links TRBV20-1 to TRBJ2-7; possibly TRBD1 for D (5 bases). This CDR3 comprises 15 residues. The germline V gene has CDR1 DFQATT and CDR2 SNEGSKA (reference sequence). V shed 1 base and J shed 2 bases, with 15 bases lying between them. The CDR3 DNA sequence: TGCAGTGCTAGAGCGCCTTGGGGCGAGACCTACGAGCAGTACTTC. This sequence encodes CSARAPWGETYEQYF.

DNA of the CDR3: TGCAGTGCTAGAGAGGCTAGCGGGGATCAAGAGACCCAGTACTTC. Its translation: CSAREASGDQETQYF. The chain employs TRBV20-1 and TRBJ2-5, with TRBD2 matching over 9 bases. This CDR3 comprises 15 residues. Germline-derived CDR1 and CDR2 are DFQATT and SNEGSKA (reference sequence). The V segment lost 0 bases and the J segment 2 bases; nucleotides outside the gene matches: 4.

This chain uses TRBV15 with TRBJ2-7, with TRBD1 matching over 8 bases. CDR3 length: 15 residues. Germline lookup yields CDR1 LNHNV and CDR2 YYDKDF (reference sequence). V trimming: 0 bases; J trimming: 3 bases; junction bases outside the gene matches: 4. In DNA form, the CDR3 reads TGTGCCACCAGCAGAGATGAAGGACAGGGCTACGAGCAGTACTTC. It codes for CATSRDEGQGYEQYF.

With regard to this clonotype: A junction boundary mismatches the germline segment, possibly from a read error. The chain joins TRBV12-3 or TRBV12-4 to TRBJ1-5, with TRBD1 as a possible D gene (5 bases). CDR3 length equals 15 residues. This CDR3 reads CASSLDSGYAQPQHF. The CDR3 DNA reads as TGTGCCAGCAGCTTAGACAGCGGTTATGCTCAGCCCCAGCATTTT.

The rearrangement uses TRBV27 and TRBJ2-4; D may correspond to TRBD1 or TRBD2 (5 bases each). The germline V gene encodes CDR1 MNHEY and CDR2 SMNVEV (reference sequence). V lost 6 bases and J lost 7, with 22 bases in between. This CDR3 has 16 residues. The CDR3 region is CASSPHRGTGRNIQYF. CDR3 nucleotides: TGTGCCAGCAGCCCCCATAGAGGGACGGGGCGTAACATTCAGTACTTC.

This rearrangement joins TRBV19 to TRBJ1-2; possibly TRBD1 for D (6 bases). V was shortened by 4 bases and J by 3 bases, with 12 bases between the two germline ends. This CDR3 has 14 residues. Germline CDR1 reads LNHDA; CDR2 reads SQIVND (reference sequence). CDR3 loop: CASSTGVPDYGYTF. CDR3 DNA: TGTGCCAGTAGTACAGGGGTCCCGGACTATGGCTACACCTTC. Looking up the rest from reference TRBV19 and TRBJ1-2 gives the full variable domain: DGGITQSPKYLFRKEGQNVTLSCEQNLNHDAMYWYRQDPGQGLRLIYYSQIVNDFQKGDIAEGYSVSREKKESFPLTVTSAQKNPTAFYLCASSTGVPDYGYTFGSGTRLTVV.

This rearrangement joins TRBV9 to TRBJ1-2; maybe TRBD1 (6 bases). With 4 bases removed from V and 7 bases from J, the gap between germline ends came to 17 bases. Germline-derived CDR1 and CDR2 are SGDLS and YYNGEE. The CDR3 runs to 14 residues. The CDR3 DNA sequence: TGTGCCAGCAGCCCTTTTGGGGGCTACTGTGGCTACACCTTC. Translated: CASSPFGGYCGYTF.

The chain couples TRBV24-1 to TRBJ1-2; D not resolved. The V gene's germline CDR1 is KGHDR and CDR2 SFDVKD. V was cut by 4 bases and J by 6 bases, with 8 bases left in between. CDR3 length: 12 amino acids. CDR3 sequence (DNA): TGTGCCACCAGTGACGGCGGAAATGGCTACACCTTC. Its protein is CATSDGGNGYTF.

This clonotype was detected a few times. The V call is TRBV7-9, the J call TRBJ2-3; D unclear. Germline V gives CDR1 SEHNR, CDR2 FQNEAQ (reference sequence). This CDR3 spans 15 amino acids. The germline V and J ends were trimmed by 2 bases and 2 bases, with 11 bases remaining between them. The CDR3 reads CASSLRRVDTDTQYF. CDR3 DNA: TGTGCCAGCAGCTTACGGCGAGTAGACACAGATACGCAGTATTTT. Complete variable domain (other parts from reference TRBV7-9 and TRBJ2-3): DTGVSQNPRHKITKRGQNVTFRCDPISEHNRLYWYRQTLGQGPEFLTYFQNEAQLEKSRLLSDRFSAERPKGSFSTLEIQRTEQGDSAMYLCASSLRRVDTDTQYFGPGTRLTVL.

Comments on this clonotype: A much larger clone sits a single nucleotide away, making a read error possible. CDR3 DNA sequence: TGCAGCGGGCTTACACTCCCCAATGGCTACACCTTC. Encoded protein: CSGLTLPNGYTF. The V gene is TRBV29-1, the J gene TRBJ1-2; D uncertain. The germline V and J ends were trimmed by 7 bases and 6 bases, with 15 bases remaining between them. CDR1 is SQVTM, CDR2 ANQGSEA, per germline. The CDR3 has 12 residues.

This clonotype was detected only a few times. The V gene is TRBV6-5, the J gene TRBJ1-4; possibly TRBD1 for D (5 bases). The CDR3 loop spans 14 amino acids. Germline V lookup: CDR1 MNHEY, CDR2 SVGAGI. The CDR3 sequence: CASSPGFGGEKLFF. For the CDR3, the DNA is TGTGCTTCTTCCCCAGGGTTCGGGGGTGAAAAACTGTTTTTT.

With regard to this clonotype: One junction end disagrees with the germline gene, perhaps due to a read error. The CDR3 loop reads CAISDSFQETQYF. The CDR3 DNA is TGTGCCATCAGTGACTCGTTCCAAGAGACCCAGTACTTT. This chain connects TRBV10-3 to TRBJ1-6; D call uncertain. CDR1 and CDR2 from the germline V gene are ENHRY and SYGVKD. This CDR3 has 13 amino acids.

This clonotype was counted many times. J is TRBJ2-7 and V is TRBV6-5; 7 bases fit TRBD2. The V segment lost 2 bases and the J segment 2 bases; nucleotides outside the gene matches: 3. Germline V lookup: CDR1 MNHEY, CDR2 SVGAGI. This CDR3 comprises 14 residues. In DNA, the CDR3 is TGTGCCAGCAGTTACGGCGGGGGAGCCTACGAGCAGTACTTC. This sequence encodes CASSYGGGAYEQYF.

Note on this clonotype: A much larger clonotype is one base distant, so this may be a read error. The chain combines TRBV27 with TRBJ2-7; a weak D match, TRBD2 (5 bases). Germline lookup yields CDR1 MNHEY and CDR2 SMNVEV (reference sequence). V lost 6 bases, J lost 0 bases, and 9 bases lay in between. The CDR3 is 13 residues long. The CDR3 DNA reads as TGTGCCAGCAGCGGGGTGGGCTCCTACGAGCAGTACTTC. Translating gives CASSGVGSYEQYF.

The chain recombines TRBV9 with TRBJ2-1, with 10 bases identical to TRBD2. J was trimmed by 7 bases and V by 4 bases; bases with no gene match: 8. The length of the CDR3 is 15 residues. CDR1 is SGDLS and CDR2 is YYNGEE in the germline V gene. The chain's CDR3 is CASSSSGGEVNEQFF. DNA for the CDR3: TGTGCCAGCAGCTCCAGCGGGGGGGAAGTGAATGAGCAGTTCTTC.

The chain has TRBV3-1 and TRBJ2-3; 7 nucleotides align to TRBD1. Germline CDR1 reads LGHDT; CDR2 reads YNNKEL (reference sequence). The length of the CDR3 is 17 residues. V dropped 0 bases and J dropped 1; count of bases not matched to a gene: 7. The CDR3 nucleotides read TGTGCCAGCAGCCAAGAACGGACAGGTCCCCGCACAGATACGCAGTATTTT. As protein: CASSQERTGPRTDTQYF.

The table lists this clonotype with many counts. The chain combines TRBV5-1 with TRBJ2-6, with D unresolved. Germline assignment: CDR1 SGHRS and CDR2 YFSETQ. V lost 0 bases to trimming and J lost 1 base, with 5 bases between them. This CDR3 spans 15 amino acids. The CDR3 nucleotides read TGCGCCAGCAGCTTGGGCCCGTCTGGGGCCAACGTCCTGACTTTC. It specifies CASSLGPSGANVLTF. The entire variable domain, with the rest obtained from reference TRBV5-1 and TRBJ2-6, is as follows: KAGVTQTPRYLIKTRGQQVTLSCSPISGHRSVSWYQQTPGQGLQFLFEYFSETQRNKGNFPGRFSGRQFSNSRSEMNVSTLELGDSALYLCASSLGPSGANVLTFGAGSRLTVL.

Only a few counts were recorded for this clonotype. The gene calls are TRBV4-1 and TRBJ2-2; D ambiguous. The CDR3 is 16 amino acids. Per germline, CDR1 MGHRA and CDR2 YSYEKL. Trimming cost V 0 bases and J 3 bases, with 11 bases left between them. The CDR3 reads CASSQEPPGHTGELFF. The CDR3, as DNA: TGCGCCAGCAGCCAAGAACCTCCGGGCCACACCGGGGAGCTGTTTTTT.

This clonotype was found many times. The chain couples TRBV4-3 to TRBJ2-3; 7 nucleotides match TRBD2. J lost 1 base, V lost 2 bases, and 0 bases had no gene match. The CDR3 spans 14 residues. Germline loops: CDR1 LGHNA, CDR2 YSLEER. DNA for the CDR3: TGCGCCAGCAGCCAACGGGGGGGCACAGATACGCAGTATTTT. This encodes CASSQRGGTDTQYF.

J is TRBJ1-6 and V is TRBV7-2; a weak D match, TRBD1 (5 bases). This CDR3 has 15 residues. Germline-derived CDR1 and CDR2 are SGHTA and FQGNSA. V dropped 5 bases and J dropped 0 bases, with 8 bases sitting between them. CDR3 sequence: CASSQGLSYNSPLHF. The CDR3 DNA is TGTGCCAGCAGCCAGGGTCTCTCCTATAATTCACCCCTCCACTTT. The full variable domain, in which reference TRBV7-2 and TRBJ1-6 provide the parts outside the CDR3, is GAGVSQSPSNKVTEKGKDVELRCDPISGHTALYWYRQSLGQGLEFLIYFQGNSAPDKSGLPSDRFSAERTGGSVSTLTIQRTQQEDSAVYLCASSQGLSYNSPLHFGNGTRLTVT.

The chain links TRBV20-1 to TRBJ2-5; D call uncertain. The J call may not be correct, given that the DNA end is closer to TRBJ2-7. CDR1 DFQATT and CDR2 SNEGSKA come from the germline V gene (reference sequence). There are 14 residues in the CDR3. The DNA of the CDR3 is TGCAGTGCTAGAGATCCGGTAGGAAGTTACGAGCAGTACTTC. This translates into CSARDPVGSYEQYF.